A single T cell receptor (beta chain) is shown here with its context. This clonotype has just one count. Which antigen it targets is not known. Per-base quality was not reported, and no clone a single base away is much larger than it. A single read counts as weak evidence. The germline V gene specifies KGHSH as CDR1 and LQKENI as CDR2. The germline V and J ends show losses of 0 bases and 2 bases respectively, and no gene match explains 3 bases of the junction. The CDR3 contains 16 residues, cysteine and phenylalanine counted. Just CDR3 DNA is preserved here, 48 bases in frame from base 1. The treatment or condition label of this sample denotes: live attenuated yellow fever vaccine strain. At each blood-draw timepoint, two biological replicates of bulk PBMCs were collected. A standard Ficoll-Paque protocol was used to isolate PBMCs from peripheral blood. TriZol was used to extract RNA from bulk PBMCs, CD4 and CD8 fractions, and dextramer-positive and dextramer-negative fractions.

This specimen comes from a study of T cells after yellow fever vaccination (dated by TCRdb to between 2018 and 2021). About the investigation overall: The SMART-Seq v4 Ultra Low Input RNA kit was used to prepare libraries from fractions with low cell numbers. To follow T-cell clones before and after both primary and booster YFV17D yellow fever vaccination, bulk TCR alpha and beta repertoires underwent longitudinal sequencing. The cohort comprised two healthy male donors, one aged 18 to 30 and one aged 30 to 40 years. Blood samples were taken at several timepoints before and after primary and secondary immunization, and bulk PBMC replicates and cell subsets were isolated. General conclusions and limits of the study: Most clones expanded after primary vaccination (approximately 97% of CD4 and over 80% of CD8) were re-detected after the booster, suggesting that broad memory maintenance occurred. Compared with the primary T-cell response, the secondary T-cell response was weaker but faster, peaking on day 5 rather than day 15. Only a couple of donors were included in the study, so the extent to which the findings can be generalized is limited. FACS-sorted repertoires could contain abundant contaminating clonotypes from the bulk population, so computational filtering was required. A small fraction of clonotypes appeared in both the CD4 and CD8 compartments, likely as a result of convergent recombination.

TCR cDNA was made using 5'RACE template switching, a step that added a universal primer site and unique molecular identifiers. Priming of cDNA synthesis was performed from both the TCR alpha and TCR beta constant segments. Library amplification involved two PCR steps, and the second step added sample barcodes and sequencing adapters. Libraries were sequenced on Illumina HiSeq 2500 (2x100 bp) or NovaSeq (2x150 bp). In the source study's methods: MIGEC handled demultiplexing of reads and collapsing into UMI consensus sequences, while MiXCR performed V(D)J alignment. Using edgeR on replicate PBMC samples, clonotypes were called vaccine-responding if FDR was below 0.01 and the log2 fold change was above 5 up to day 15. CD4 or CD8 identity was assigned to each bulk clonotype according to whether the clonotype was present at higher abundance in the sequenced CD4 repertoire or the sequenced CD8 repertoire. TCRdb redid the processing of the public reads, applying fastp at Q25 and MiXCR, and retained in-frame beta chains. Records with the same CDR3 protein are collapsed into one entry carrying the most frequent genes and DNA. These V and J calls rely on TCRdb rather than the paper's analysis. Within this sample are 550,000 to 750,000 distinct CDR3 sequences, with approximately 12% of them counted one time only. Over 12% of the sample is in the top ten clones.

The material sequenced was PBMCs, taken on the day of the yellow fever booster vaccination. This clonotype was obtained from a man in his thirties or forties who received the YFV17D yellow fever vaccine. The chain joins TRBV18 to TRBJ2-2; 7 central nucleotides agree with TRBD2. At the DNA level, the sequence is TGTGCCAGCTCACCACCGTCGGGACTAAACACCGGGGAGCTGTTTTTT. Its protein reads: CASSPPSGLNTGELFF. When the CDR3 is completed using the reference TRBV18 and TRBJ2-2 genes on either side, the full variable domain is NAGVMQNPRHLVRRRGQEARLRCSPMKGHSHVYWYRQLPEEGLKFMVYLQKENIIDESGMPKERFSAEFPKEGPSILRIQQVVRGDSAAYFCASSPPSGLNTGELFFGEGSRLTVL.